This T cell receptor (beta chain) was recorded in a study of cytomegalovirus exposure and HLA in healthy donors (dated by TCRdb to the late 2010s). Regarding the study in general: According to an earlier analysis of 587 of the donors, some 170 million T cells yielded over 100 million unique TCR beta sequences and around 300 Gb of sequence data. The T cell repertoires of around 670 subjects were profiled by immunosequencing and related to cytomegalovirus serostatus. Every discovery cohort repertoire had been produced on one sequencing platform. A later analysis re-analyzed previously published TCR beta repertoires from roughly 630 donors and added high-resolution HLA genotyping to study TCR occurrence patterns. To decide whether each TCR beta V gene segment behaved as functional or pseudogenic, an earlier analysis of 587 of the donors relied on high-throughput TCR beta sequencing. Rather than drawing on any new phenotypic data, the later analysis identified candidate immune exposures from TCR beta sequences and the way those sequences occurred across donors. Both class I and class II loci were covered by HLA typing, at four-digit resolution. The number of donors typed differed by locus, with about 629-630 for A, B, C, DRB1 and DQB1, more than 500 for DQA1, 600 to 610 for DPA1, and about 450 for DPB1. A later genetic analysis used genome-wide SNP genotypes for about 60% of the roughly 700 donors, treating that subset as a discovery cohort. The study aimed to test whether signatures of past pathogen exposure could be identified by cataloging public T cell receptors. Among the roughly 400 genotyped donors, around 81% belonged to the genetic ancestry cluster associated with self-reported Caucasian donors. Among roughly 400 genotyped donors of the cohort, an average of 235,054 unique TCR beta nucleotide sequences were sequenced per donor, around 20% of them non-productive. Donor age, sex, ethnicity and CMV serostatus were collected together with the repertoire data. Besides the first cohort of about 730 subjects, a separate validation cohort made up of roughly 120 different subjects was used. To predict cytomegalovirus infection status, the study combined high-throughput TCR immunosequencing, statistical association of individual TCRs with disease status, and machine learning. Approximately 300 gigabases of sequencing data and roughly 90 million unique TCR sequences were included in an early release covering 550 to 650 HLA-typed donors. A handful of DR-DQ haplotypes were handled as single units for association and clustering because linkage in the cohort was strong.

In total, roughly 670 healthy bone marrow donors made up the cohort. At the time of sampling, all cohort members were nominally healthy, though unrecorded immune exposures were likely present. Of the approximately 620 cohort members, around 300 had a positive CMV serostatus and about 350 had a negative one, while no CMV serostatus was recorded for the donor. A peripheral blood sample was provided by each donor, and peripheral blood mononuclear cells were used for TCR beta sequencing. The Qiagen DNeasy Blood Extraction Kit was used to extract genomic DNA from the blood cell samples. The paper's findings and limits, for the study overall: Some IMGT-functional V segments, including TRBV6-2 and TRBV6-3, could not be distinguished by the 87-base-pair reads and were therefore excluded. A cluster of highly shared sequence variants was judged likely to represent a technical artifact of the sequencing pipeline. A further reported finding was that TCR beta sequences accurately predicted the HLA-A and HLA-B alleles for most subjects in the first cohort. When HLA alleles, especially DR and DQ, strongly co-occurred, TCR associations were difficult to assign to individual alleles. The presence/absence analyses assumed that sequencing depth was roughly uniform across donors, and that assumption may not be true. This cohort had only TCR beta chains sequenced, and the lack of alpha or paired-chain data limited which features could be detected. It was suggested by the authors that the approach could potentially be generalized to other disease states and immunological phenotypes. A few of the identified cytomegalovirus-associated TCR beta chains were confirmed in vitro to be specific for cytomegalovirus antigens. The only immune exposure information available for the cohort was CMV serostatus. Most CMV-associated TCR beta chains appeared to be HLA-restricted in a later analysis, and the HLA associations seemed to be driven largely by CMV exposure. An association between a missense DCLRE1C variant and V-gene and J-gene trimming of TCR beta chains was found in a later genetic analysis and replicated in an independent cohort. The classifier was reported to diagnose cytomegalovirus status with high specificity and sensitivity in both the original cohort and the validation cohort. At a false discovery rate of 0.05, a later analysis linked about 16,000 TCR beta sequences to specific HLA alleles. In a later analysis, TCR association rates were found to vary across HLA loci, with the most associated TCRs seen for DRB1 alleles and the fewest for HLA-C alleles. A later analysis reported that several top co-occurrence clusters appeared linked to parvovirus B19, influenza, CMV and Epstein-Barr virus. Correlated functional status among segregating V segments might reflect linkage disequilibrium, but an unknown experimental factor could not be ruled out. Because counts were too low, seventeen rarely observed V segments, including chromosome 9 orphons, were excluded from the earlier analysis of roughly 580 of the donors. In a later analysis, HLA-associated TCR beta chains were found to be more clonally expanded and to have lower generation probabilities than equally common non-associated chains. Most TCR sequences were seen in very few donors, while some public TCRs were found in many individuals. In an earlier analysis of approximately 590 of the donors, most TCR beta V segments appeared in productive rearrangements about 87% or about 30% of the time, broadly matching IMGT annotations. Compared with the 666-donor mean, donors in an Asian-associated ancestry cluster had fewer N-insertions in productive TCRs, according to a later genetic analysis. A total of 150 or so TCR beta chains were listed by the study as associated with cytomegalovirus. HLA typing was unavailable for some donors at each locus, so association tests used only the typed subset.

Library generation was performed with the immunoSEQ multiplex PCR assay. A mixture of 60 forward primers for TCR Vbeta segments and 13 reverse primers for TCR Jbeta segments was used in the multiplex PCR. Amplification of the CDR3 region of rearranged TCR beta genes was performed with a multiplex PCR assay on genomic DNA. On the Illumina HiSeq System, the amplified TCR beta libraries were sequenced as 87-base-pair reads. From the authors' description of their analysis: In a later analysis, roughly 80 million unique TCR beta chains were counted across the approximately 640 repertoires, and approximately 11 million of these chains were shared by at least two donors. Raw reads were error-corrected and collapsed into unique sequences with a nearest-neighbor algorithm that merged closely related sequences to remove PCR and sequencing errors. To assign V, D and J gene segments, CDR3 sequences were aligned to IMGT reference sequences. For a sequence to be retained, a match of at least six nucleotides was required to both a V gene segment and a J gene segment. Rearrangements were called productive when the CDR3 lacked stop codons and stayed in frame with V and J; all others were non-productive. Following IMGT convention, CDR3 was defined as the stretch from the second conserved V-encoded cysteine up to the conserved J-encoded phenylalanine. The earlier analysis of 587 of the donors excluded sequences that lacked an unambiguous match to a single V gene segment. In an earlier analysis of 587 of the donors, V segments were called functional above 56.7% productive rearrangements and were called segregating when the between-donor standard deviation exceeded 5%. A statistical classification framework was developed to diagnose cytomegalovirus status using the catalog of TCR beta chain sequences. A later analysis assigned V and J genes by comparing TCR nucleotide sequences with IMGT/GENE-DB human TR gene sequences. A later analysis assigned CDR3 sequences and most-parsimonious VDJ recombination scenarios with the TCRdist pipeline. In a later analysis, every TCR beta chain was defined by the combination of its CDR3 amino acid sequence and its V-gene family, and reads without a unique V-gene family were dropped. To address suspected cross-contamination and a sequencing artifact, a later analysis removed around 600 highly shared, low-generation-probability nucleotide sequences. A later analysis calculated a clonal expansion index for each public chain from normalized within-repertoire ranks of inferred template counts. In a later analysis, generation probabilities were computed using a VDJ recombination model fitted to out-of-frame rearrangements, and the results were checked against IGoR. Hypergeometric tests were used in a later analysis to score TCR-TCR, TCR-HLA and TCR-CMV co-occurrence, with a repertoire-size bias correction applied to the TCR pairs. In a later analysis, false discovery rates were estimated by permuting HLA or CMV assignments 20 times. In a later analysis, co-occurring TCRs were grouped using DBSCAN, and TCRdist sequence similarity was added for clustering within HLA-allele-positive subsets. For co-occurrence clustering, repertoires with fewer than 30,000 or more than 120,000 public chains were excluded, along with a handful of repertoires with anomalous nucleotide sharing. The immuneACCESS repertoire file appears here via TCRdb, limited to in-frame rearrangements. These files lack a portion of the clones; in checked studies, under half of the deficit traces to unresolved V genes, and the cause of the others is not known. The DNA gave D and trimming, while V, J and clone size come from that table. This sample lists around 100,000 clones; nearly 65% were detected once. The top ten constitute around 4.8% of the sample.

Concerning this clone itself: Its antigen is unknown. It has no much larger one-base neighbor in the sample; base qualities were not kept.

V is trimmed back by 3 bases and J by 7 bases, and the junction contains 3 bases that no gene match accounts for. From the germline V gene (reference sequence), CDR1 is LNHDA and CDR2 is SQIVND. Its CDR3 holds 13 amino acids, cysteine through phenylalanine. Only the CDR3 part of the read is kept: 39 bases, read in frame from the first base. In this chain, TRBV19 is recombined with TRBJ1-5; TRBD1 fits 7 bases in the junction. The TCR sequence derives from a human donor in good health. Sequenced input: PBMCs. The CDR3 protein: CASSITGAQPQHF. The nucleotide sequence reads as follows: TGTGCCAGTAGTATCACAGGGGCCCAGCCCCAGCATTTT.